This TCR beta chain was recovered during a study of post-analysis software for immune sequencing data. Overall study context: The patients showed relapsing-remitting, secondary progressive and progressive-relapsing multiple sclerosis courses. Study results and caveats: When patients were compared with controls, a handful of TRBV segments were more frequent, TRBV5-6, TRBV5-1 and TRBV20-1 among them.

Researchers reported that TCR beta cDNA libraries carried unique molecular identifiers. TCRdb processed the PCR reads anew with MiXCR; each CDR3 protein has one entry. Counted here are around 400,000 distinct CDR3 sequences, about 40% occurring once; the ten biggest clones make up less than 8%. V dropped 3 bases and J dropped 8 bases, with 8 bases sitting between them. The CDR3 spans 11 residues. Germline V lookup: CDR1 SQVTM, CDR2 ANQGSEA. This clonotype occurred a few times. Antigen unknown. Sequencing was carried out using blood. The source of this sequence is a girl aged 2-10 years with multiple sclerosis. The chain recombines TRBV29-1 with TRBJ2-1; D unresolved. Here the CDR3 reads CSVDLKYEQFF. CDR3 nucleotide sequence: TGCAGCGTTGATCTAAAGTATGAGCAGTTCTTC.